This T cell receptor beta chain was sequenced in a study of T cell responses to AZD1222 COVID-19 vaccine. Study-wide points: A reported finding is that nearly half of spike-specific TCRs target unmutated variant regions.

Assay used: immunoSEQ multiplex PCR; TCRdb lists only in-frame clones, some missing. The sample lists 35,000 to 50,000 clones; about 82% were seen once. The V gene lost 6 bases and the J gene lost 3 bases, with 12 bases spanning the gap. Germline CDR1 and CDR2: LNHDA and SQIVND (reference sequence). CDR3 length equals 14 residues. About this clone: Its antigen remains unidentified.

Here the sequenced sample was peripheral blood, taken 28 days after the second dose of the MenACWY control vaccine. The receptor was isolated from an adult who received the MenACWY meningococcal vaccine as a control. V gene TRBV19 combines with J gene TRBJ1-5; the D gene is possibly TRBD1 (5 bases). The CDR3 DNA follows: TGTGCCAGTAGGCCGGGACCTACCAATCAGCCCCAGCATTTT. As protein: CASRPGPTNQPQHF.